The entry that follows covers one T cell receptor beta chain sequence. Its target is unknown. This entry comes from a study of CD8+ T cells in alopecia areata. Overall study findings and caveats: Normal skin's resident alphabeta T cells are also sequenced in scalp samples.

In each case, RNA was isolated and then reverse transcribed into cDNA as the sequencing template. Sequencing was performed with immunoSEQ multiplex PCR; in TCRdb, only in-frame clones are kept and a portion is missing. The repertoire holds some 150,000 clones, more than 45% seen once, with roughly a fifth in the top ten. The CDR3 is made up of 13 amino acids. Per the germline V gene, CDR1 is SQVTM and CDR2 is ANQGSEA. Losses at the gene ends were 3 bases for V and 5 bases for J; bases not matched to a gene: 6. The specimen was CD8+ T cells sorted from blood, collected at week 0. The clonotype comes from a human donor with alopecia areata. The V and J genes are TRBV29-1 and TRBJ1-2; 7 nucleotides agree with TRBD1. CDR3 nucleotides: TGCAGCGTTGAGGGGACAGAAGAGTATGGCTACACCTTC. Translated, it gives CSVEGTEEYGYTF. The entire variable domain, with the rest obtained from reference TRBV29-1 and TRBJ1-2, is as follows: SAVISQKPSRDICQRGTSLTIQCQVDSQVTMMFWYRQQPGQSLTLIATANQGSEATYESGFVIDKFPISRPNLTFSTLTVSNMSPEDSSIYLCSVEGTEEYGYTFGSGTRLTVV.